The subject of this entry is one T cell receptor beta chain. Antigen unknown. Primers included in the PCR were 60 Vbeta and 13 Jbeta primers. Sequencing was performed with immunoSEQ multiplex PCR; in TCRdb, only in-frame clones are kept and a portion is missing. The sample carries approximately 150,000 clones, around 80% recorded once. The sample is drawn from a study of cytomegalovirus exposure and HLA in healthy donors. Donors were ostensibly healthy at sampling, although undocumented immune exposures were probable. CDR1 and CDR2 from the germline V gene are SGDLS and YYNGEE. The CDR3 sequence is 15 residues long. The trim removed 5 bases at V and 7 bases at J, leaving 10 bases unmatched. Study-wide findings and caveats: The authors confirmed in vitro that a few CMV-associated chains were specific for CMV antigens.

Sequences were obtained from PBMCs. The rearrangement joins TRBV9 to TRBJ2-1, with TRBD2 identical over 9 bases. This clonotype was obtained from a man aged 40-49 years in good health and CMV-seronegative. CDR3 sequence reads: CASSGLAGGPNEQFF. Here the CDR3 DNA reads TGTGCCAGCAGTGGACTGGCGGGGGGGCCGAATGAGCAGTTCTTC.